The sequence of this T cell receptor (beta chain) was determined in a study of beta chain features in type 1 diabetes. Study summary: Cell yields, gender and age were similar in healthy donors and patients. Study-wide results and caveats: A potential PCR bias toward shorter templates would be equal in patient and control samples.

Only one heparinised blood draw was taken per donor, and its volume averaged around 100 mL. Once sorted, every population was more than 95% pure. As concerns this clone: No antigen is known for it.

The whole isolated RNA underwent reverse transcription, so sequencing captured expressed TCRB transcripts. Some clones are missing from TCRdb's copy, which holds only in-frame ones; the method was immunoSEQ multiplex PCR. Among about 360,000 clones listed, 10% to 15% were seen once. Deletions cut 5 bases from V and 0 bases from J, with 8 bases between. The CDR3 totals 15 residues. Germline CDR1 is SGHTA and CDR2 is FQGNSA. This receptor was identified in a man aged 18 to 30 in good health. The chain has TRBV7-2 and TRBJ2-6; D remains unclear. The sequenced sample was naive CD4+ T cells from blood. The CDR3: CASSPVYSGANVLTF. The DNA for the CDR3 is TGTGCCAGCAGCCCTGTATACTCTGGGGCCAACGTCCTGACTTTC.